This is a list of T cell receptor beta chains from one sample in a study of Ad26.COV2.S vaccination and SARS-CoV-2 variants. Sequencing used immunoSEQ multiplex PCR; TCRdb keeps in-frame clones, though not all of them. Of 400,000 to 500,000 clones in the sample, roughly 90% were seen once. The starting material was peripheral blood, obtained in a trial of Ad26.COV2.S vaccine versus placebo. The receptors were sampled from a person between 18 and 65 years old who received the Ad26.COV2.S COVID-19 vaccine or a placebo. Each CDR3 is given with its conserved first and last residue. The D gene is left open where the match is weak. A clone size is listed for some rows: how often the clone was seen (once, few, many), or a class if it is expanded.

V gene	J gene	D gene	clone size	CDR3 protein	CDR3 DNA
TRBV3-1/TRBV3-2	TRBJ2-7	-	-	CASSQDLDGTYEQYF	TGTGCCAGCAGCCAAGATCTGGACGGGACCTACGAGCAGTACTTC
TRBV29-1	TRBJ2-3	TRBD1	medium-sized	CSVEEGTGGADTQYF	TGCAGCGTTGAAGAAGGAACAGGGGGCGCAGATACGCAGTATTTT
TRBV7-2	TRBJ1-2	TRBD1	-	CASSLVRDRGNGYTF	TGTGCCAGCAGCTTAGTAAGGGACAGGGGGAATGGCTACACCTTC
TRBV3-1/TRBV3-2	TRBJ1-6	-	-	CASSQVHPRPKSSYNSPLHF	TGTGCCAGCAGCCAAGTTCATCCCAGGCCTAAGAGCTCCTATAATTCACCCCTCCACTTT
TRBV12-3/TRBV12-4	TRBJ1-5	-	-	CASSLGQVLPQHF	TGTGCCAGCAGTTTAGGACAGGTTTTGCCCCAGCATTTT
TRBV19	TRBJ1-3	-	-	CATSRGFSGNTIYF	TGTGCCACCTCCCGGGGATTCTCTGGAAACACCATATATTTT
TRBV6-5	TRBJ2-2	TRBD2	-	CASSSGGLAGELFF	TGTGCCAGCAGTTCGGGGGGGTTGGCCGGGGAGCTGTTTTTT
TRBV19	TRBJ2-7	TRBD2	-	CASSEYQTSGYYEQYF	TGTGCCAGTAGTGAATACCAGACTAGCGGTTACTACGAGCAGTACTTC
TRBV7-8	TRBJ2-2	TRBD2	-	CASSLRRGGPTGELFF	TGTGCCAGCAGCTTACGGCGGGGGGGCCCCACCGGGGAGCTGTTTTTT
TRBV9	TRBJ1-4	TRBD1	-	CASSTGTGGPEKLFF	TGTGCCAGCAGCACAGGGACAGGGGGACCTGAAAAACTGTTTTTT
TRBV14	TRBJ2-2	TRBD1	once	CASSRRQGNKSAAGELFF	TGTGCCAGCAGCAGAAGACAGGGGAATAAGTCAGCAGCCGGGGAGCTGTTTTTT
TRBV2	TRBJ1-1	-	-	CASSGDSTEAFF	TGTGCCAGCAGTGGGGATAGCACTGAAGCTTTCTTT
TRBV7-6	TRBJ2-3	TRBD1	-	CASSLRGTEGTDTQYF	TGTGCCAGCAGCTTACGAGGGACAGAAGGCACAGATACGCAGTATTTT
TRBV4-3	TRBJ1-1	-	-	CASSPGGREAFF	TGCGCCAGCAGCCCTGGCGGGAGGGAAGCTTTCTTT
TRBV15	TRBJ2-2	-	once	CATSTRLSANTGELFF	TGTGCCACCAGCACTAGACTGAGCGCGAACACCGGGGAGCTGTTTTTT
TRBV28	TRBJ1-5	TRBD1	-	CATRDSQSNQPQHF	TGTGCCACCCGGGACAGCCAGTCCAATCAGCCCCAGCATTTT
TRBV5-1	TRBJ1-2	-	-	CASSLGEWYGYTF	TGCGCCAGCAGCTTGGGGGAATGGTATGGCTACACCTTC
TRBV6-2/TRBV6-3	TRBJ2-7	-	once	CASSYSIKRPLEQYF	TGTGCCAGCAGTTACTCGATTAAGCGGCCTCTCGAGCAGTACTTC